This T cell receptor beta chain was obtained from a study of T cell responses to AZD1222 COVID-19 vaccine. The study's findings and limits: Baseline seropositivity occurred in only a handful of AZD1222 recipients.

Sequencing was performed with immunoSEQ multiplex PCR; in TCRdb, only in-frame clones are kept and a portion is missing. Of 150,000 to 200,000 clones listed, around 90% are singletons. A remark on this clone: Its specificity is not known. A read error may produce the germline difference seen at one junction end.

Germline V CDR1 and CDR2: SEHNR, FQNEAQ (reference sequence). CDR3 length: 15 residues. The sequence was obtained from an adult who received the AZD1222 COVID-19 vaccine. The source was peripheral blood, collected 28 days after the second AZD1222 dose. The rearrangement joins TRBV7-9 to TRBJ1-4; 7 bases are shared with TRBD1. This CDR3 is CAGSSSGQINEKLFF. CDR3 bases: TGTGCCGGCAGCTCTTCGGGACAGATTAATGAAAAACTGTTTTTT.